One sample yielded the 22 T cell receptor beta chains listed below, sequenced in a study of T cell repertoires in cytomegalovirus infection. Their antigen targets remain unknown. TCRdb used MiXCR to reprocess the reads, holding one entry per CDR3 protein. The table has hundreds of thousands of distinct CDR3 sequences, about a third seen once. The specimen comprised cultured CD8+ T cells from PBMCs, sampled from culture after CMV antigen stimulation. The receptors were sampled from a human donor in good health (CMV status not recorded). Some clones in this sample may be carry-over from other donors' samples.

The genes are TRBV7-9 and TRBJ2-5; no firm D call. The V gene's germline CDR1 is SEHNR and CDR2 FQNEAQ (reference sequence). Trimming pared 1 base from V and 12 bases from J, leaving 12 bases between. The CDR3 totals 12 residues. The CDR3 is CASSLEGPREYF. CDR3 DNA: TGTGCCAGCAGCTTAGAGGGTCCTCGCGAGTACTTC.

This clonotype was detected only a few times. This chain's CDR3 is CASTIGGQNYGYTF. CDR3 coding DNA: TGTGCCAGCACCATCGGGGGGCAGAACTATGGCTACACCTTC. This chain joins TRBV13 and TRBJ1-2; a possible D gene is TRBD1 (6 bases). The germline gives CDR1 PRHDT, CDR2 FYEKMQ (reference sequence). Trimming shortened V by 7 bases and J by 2 bases, and 14 bases separated the two germline ends. The CDR3 contains 14 residues.

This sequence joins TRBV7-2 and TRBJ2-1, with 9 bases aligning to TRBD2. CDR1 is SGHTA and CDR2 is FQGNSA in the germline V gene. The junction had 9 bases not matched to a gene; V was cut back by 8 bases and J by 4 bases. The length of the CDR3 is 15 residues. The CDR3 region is CASAPLAGVYNEQFF. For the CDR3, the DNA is TGTGCCAGCGCGCCCTTAGCGGGGGTATACAATGAGCAGTTCTTC.

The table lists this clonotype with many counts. The CDR3 sequence: CASSPTSSYEQYV. In DNA, the CDR3 is TGTGCCAGCAGCCCGACTTCCTCCTACGAGCAGTACGTC. V usage is TRBV7-2 and J usage is TRBJ2-7; D gene unclear. Per germline, CDR1 SGHTA and CDR2 FQGNSA. CDR3 length: 13 amino acids. Trimming took off 5 bases at V and 0 bases at J, with 8 bases between the two ends.

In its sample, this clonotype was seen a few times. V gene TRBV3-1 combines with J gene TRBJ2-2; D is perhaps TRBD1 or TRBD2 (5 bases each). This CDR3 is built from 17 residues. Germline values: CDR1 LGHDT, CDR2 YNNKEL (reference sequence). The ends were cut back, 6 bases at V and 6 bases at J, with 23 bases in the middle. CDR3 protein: CASSRKGSSVRAGELFF. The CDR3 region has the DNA TGTGCCAGCAGTCGCAAGGGGTCGAGTGTGAGGGCCGGGGAGCTGTTTTTT. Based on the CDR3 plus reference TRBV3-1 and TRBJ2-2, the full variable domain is DTAVSQTPKYLVTQMGNDKSIKCEQNLGHDTMYWYKQDSKKFLKIMFSYNNKELIINETVPNRFSPKSPDKAHLNLHINSLELGDSAVYFCASSRKGSSVRAGELFFGEGSRLTVL.

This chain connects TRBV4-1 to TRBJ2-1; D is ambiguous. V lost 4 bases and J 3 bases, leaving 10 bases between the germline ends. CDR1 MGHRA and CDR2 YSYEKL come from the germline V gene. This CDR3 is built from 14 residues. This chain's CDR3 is CASSPMGFYNEQFF. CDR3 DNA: TGCGCCAGCAGCCCCATGGGGTTCTACAATGAGCAGTTCTTC.

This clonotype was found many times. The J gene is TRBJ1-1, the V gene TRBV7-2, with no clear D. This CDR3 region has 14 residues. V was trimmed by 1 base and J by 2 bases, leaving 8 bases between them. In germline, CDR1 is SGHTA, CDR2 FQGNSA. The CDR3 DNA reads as TGTGCCAGCAGCTTAGACAGCATAAACACTGAAGCTTTCTTT. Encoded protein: CASSLDSINTEAFF.

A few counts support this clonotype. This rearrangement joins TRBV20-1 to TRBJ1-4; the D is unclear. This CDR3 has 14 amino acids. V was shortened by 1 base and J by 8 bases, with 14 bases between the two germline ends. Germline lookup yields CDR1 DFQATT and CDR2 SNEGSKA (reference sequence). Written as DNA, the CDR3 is TGCAGTGCTAGAGTATCCTGGACCACCGAAAAACTGTTTTTT. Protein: CSARVSWTTEKLFF.

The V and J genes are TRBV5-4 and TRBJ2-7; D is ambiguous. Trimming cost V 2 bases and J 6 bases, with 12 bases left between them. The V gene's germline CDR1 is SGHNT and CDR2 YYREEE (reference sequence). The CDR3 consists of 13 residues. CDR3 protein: CASSFLGWPEQYF. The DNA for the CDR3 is TGTGCCAGCAGCTTCCTGGGGTGGCCCGAGCAGTACTTC.

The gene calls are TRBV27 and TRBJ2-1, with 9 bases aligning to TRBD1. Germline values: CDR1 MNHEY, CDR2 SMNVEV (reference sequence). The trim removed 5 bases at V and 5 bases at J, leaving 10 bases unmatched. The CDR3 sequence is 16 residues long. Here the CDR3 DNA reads TGTGCCAGCAGTCCTCAGGGGACAGGGTTTGACAATGAGCAGTTCTTC. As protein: CASSPQGTGFDNEQFF.

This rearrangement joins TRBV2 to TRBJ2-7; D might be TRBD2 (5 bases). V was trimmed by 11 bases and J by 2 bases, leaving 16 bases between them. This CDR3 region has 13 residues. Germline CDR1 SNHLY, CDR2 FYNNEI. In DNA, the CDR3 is TGTGCCCTCCTTGAGGGCCTAACCTACGAGCAGTACGTC. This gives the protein CALLEGLTYEQYV.

The CDR3 is CASSRTGLEQETQYF. CDR3 in DNA: TGTGCCAGCAGTCGCACGGGACTAGAGCAAGAGACCCAGTACTTC. The chain uses TRBV27 and TRBJ2-5; TRBD2 aligns across 8 bases. CDR3 length: 15 amino acids. Germline V gives CDR1 MNHEY, CDR2 SMNVEV (reference sequence). Trimming removed 5 bases from V and 2 bases from J; junction bases left unmatched: 7.

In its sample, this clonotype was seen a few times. CDR3 sequence: CATSRDLGTGGEQFF. The CDR3 bases are TGTGCCACCAGCAGAGATCTTGGGACAGGGGGGGAGCAGTTCTTC. This chain connects TRBV15 to TRBJ2-1; 11 bases are a match to TRBD1. The V segment lost 0 bases and the J segment 10 bases; nucleotides outside the gene matches: 5. This CDR3 has 15 amino acids. Germline lookup yields CDR1 LNHNV and CDR2 YYDKDF (reference sequence).

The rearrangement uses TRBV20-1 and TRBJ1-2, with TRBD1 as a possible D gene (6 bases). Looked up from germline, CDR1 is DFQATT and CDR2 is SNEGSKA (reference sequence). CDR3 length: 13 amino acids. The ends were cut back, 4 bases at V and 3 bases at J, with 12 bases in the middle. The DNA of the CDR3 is TGCAGTGCTAAGGCTGGGGGGCACTATGGCTACACCTTC. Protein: CSAKAGGHYGYTF.

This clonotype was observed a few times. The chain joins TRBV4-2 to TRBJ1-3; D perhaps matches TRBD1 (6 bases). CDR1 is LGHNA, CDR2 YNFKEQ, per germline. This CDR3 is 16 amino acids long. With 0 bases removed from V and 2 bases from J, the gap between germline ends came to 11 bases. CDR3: CASSQDLWTAGNTIYF. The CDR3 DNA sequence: TGTGCCAGCAGCCAAGATCTTTGGACAGCTGGAAACACCATATATTTT.

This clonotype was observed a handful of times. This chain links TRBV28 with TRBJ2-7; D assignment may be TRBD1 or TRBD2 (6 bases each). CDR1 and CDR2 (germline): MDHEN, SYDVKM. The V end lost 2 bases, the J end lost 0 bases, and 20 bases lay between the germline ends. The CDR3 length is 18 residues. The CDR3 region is CASSLRRRGVDASYEQYV. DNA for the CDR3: TGTGCCAGCAGTTTAAGGCGGAGGGGGGTCGACGCCTCCTACGAGCAGTACGTC.

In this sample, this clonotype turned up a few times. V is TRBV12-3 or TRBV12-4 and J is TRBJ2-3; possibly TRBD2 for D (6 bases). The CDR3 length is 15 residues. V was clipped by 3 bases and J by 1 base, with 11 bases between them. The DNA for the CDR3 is TGTGCCAGCAGTTTGCCGCGGAGGGGCACAGATACGCAGTATTTT. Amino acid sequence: CASSLPRRGTDTQYF.

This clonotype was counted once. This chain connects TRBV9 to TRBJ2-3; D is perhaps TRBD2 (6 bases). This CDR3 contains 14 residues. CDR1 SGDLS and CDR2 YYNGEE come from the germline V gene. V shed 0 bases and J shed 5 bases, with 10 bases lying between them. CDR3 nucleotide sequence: TGTGCCAGCAGCGTAGACGGGGGTGTAGATACGCAGTATTTT. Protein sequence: CASSVDGGVDTQYF.

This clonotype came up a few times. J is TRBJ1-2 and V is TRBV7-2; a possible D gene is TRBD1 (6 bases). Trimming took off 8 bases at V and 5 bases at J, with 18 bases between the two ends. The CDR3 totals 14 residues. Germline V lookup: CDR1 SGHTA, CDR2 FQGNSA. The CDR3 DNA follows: TGTGCCAGCCCACCCCAAGGACAGCGGTATGGCTACACCTTC. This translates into CASPPQGQRYGYTF.

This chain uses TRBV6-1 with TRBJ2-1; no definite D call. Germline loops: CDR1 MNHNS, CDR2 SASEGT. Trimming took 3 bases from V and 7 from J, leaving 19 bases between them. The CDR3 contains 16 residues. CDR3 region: CASSEKVGFQDNEQFF. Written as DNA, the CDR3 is TGTGCCAGCAGTGAGAAGGTAGGGTTTCAAGATAATGAGCAGTTCTTC.

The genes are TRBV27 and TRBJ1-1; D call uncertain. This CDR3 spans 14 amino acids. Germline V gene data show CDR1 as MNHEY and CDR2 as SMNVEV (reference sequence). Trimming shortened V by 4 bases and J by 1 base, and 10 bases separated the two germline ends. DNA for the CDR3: TGTGCCAGCAGTTGGGTTAATTCGAACACTGAAGCTTTCTTT. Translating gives CASSWVNSNTEAFF.

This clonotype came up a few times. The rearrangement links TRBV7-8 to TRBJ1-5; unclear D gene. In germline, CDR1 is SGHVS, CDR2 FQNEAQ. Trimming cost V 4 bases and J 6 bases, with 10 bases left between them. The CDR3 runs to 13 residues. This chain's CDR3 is CASSSLGFQPQHF. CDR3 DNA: TGTGCCAGCAGCTCCCTCGGCTTTCAGCCCCAGCATTTT.